This T cell receptor beta chain comes out of a study of cytomegalovirus exposure and HLA in healthy donors. The primer mix had 60 Vbeta and 13 Jbeta primers. Assay: immunoSEQ multiplex PCR; the TCRdb copy retains only in-frame clones and omits some. This table holds 85,000 to 90,000 clones, roughly 80% found once. The specimen sequenced was PBMCs. This receptor was obtained from a man younger than 45 in good health and CMV-seropositive.

The CDR3 sequence: CASKPQPGLAGGTNTGELFF. In DNA, the CDR3 is TGCGCCAGCAAACCCCAACCGGGACTAGCGGGGGGAACTAACACCGGGGAGCTGTTTTTT. The chain employs TRBV4-1 and TRBJ2-2, with 15 bases matching TRBD2. CDR1 MGHRA and CDR2 YSYEKL come from the germline V gene. Trimming removed 7 bases from V and 2 bases from J; junction bases left unmatched: 14. The CDR3 runs 20 residues.